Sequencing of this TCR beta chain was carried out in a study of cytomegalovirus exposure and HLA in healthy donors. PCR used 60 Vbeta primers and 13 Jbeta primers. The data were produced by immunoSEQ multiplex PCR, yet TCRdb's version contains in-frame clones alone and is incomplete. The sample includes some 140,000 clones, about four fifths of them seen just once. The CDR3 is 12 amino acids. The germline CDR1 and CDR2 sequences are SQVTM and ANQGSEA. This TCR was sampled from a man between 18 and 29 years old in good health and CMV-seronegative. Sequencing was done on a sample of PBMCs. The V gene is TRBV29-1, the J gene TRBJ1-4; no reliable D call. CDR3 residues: CAVSRDNEKLFF. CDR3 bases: TGCGCCGTTTCGCGGGATAATGAAAAACTGTTTTTT.